This TCR beta chain was sequenced during a study of OX40 agonist ivuxolimab in advanced cancers. Findings and limits, study-wide: In the 0.1-3.0 mg/kg groups, partial responders showed among the lowest expansion. The antigens recognized by the expanded peripheral T cells, that is their antigen specificity, were not determined.

Patients had blood sampled at baseline and again on cycle 4 day 1 and cycle 7 day 1. The ends lost 3 bases at V and 0 bases at J; junction bases unmatched: 1. This CDR3 is built from 15 residues. Germline CDR1 reads MDHEN; CDR2 reads SYDVKM. Clones were read by immunoSEQ multiplex PCR, and TCRdb kept only the in-frame ones, dropping some. The sample shows 60,000 or so clones, about 83% of them seen only once. Comments on this clone: Its antigen is unidentified.

The sample in question was CD4+ or CD8+ T cells sorted from blood, obtained in a trial of the OX40 agonist ivuxolimab. The source is an adult with an advanced solid tumor such as melanoma, head and neck, liver or kidney cancer. The chain uses TRBV28 and TRBJ2-1; 8 bases fit TRBD2. The DNA of the CDR3 is TGTGCCAGCAGTTTTCGGGGGGGCTCCTACAATGAGCAGTTCTTC. It encodes CASSFRGGSYNEQFF.